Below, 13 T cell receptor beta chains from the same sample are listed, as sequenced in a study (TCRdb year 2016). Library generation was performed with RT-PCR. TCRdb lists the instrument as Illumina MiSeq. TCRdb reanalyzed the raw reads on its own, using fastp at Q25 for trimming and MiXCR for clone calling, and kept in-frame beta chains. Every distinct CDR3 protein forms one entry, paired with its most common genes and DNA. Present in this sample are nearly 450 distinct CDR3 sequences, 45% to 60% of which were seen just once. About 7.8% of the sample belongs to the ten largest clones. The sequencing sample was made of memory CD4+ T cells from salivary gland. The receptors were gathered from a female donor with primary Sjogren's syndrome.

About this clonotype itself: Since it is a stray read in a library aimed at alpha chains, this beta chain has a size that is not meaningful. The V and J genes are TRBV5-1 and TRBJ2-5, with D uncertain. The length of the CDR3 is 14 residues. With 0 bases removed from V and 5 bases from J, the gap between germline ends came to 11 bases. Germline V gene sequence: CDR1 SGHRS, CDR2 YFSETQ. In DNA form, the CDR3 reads TGCGCCAGCAGCTTGGACTTCCCCAGGGAGACCCAGTACTTC. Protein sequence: CASSLDFPRETQYF.

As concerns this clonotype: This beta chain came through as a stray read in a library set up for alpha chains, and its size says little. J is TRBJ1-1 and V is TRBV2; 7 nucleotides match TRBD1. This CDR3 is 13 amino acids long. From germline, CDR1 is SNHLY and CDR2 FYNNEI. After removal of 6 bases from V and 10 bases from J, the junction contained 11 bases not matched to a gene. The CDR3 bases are TGTGCCAGCAGCGCTCAGGGGGGCCTGGGAGCTTTCTTT. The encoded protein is CASSAQGGLGAFF. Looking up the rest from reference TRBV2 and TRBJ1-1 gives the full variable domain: EPEVTQTPSHQVTQMGQEVILRCVPISNHLYFYWYRQILGQKVEFLVSFYNNEISEKSEIFDDQFSVERPDGSNFTLKIRSTKLEDSAMYFCASSAQGGLGAFFGQGTRLTVV.

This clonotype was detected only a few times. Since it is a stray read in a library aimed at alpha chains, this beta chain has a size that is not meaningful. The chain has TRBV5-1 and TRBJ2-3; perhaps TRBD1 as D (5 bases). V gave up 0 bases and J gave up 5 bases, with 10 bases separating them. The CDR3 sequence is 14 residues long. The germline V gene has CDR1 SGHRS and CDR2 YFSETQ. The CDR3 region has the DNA TGCGCCAGCAGCTTGGCTCAGGGTAGAGATACGCAGTATTTT. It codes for CASSLAQGRDTQYF.

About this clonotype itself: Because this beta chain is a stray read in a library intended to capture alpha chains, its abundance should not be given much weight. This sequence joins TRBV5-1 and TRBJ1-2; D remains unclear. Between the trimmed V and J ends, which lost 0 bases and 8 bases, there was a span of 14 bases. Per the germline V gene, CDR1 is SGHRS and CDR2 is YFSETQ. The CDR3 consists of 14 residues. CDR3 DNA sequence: TGCGCCAGCAGCTTGGCCGGTTTTGGGGAGGGCTACACCTTC. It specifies CASSLAGFGEGYTF.

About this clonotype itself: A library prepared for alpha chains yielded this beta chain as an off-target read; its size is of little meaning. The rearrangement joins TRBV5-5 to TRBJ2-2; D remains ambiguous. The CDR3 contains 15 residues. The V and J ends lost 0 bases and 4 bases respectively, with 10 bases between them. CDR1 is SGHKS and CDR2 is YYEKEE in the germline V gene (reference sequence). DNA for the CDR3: TGTGCCAGCAGCTTGGTAGTCACAAGCACCGGGGAGCTGTTTTTT. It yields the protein CASSLVVTSTGELFF.

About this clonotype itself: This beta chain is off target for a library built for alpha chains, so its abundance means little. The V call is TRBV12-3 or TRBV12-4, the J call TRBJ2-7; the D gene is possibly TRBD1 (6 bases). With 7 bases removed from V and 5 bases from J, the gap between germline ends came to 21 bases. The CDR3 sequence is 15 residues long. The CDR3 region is CASTPDTGLFDEQYF. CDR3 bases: TGTGCCAGCACCCCGGACACAGGGCTGTTCGACGAGCAGTACTTC.

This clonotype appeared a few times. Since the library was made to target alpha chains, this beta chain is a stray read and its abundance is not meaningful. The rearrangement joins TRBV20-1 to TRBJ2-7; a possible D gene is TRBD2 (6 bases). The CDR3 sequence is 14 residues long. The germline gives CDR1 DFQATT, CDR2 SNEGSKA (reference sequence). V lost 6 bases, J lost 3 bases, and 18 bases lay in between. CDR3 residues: CSADPREKVYEQYF. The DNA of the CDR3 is TGCAGTGCAGATCCCCGGGAGAAGGTCTACGAGCAGTACTTC.

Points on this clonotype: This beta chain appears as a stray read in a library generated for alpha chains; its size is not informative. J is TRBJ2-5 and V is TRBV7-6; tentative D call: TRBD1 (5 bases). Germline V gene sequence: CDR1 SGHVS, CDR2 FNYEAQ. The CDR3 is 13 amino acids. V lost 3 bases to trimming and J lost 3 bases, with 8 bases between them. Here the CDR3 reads CASSLGLEETQYF. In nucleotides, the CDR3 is TGTGCCAGCAGCTTGGGGCTGGAAGAGACCCAGTACTTC.

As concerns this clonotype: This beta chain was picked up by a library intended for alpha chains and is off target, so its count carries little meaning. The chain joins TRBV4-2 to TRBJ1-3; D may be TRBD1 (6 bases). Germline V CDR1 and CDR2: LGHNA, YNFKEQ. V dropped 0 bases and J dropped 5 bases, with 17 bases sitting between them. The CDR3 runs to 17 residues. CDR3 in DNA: TGTGCCAGCAGCCAAGATACATTACAGGGCCCCCGAAACACCATATATTTT. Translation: CASSQDTLQGPRNTIYF.

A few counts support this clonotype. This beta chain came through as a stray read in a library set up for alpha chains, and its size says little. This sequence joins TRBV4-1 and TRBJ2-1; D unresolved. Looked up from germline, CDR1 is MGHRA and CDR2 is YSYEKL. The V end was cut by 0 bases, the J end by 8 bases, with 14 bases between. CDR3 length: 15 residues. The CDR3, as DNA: TGCGCCAGCAGCCAAGATCCCCGAGCGTACGATGAGCAGTTCTTC. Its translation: CASSQDPRAYDEQFF.

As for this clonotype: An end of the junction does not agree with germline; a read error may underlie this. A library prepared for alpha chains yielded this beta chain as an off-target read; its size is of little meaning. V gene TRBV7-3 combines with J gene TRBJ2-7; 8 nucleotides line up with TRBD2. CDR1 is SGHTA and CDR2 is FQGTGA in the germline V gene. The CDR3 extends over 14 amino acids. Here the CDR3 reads CASSLKAGEGEQCF. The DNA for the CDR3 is TGTGCCAGCAGCTTAAAAGCGGGAGAGGGCGAGCAGTGCTTC.

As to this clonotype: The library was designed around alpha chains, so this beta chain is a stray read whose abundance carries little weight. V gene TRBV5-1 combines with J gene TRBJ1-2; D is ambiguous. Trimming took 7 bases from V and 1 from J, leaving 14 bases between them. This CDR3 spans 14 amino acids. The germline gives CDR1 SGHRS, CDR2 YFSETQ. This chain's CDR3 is CASRAELHNYGYTF. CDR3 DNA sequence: TGCGCCAGCCGCGCGGAGCTTCATAACTATGGCTACACCTTC. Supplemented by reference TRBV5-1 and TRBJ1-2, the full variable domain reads KAGVTQTPRYLIKTRGQQVTLSCSPISGHRSVSWYQQTPGQGLQFLFEYFSETQRNKGNFPGRFSGRQFSNSRSEMNVSTLELGDSALYLCASRAELHNYGYTFGSGTRLTVV.

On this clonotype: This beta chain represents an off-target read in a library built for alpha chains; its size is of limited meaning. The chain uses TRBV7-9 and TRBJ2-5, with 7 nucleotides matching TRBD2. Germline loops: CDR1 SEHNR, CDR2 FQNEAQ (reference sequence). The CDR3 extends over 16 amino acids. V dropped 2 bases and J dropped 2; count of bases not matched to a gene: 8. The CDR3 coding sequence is TGTGCCAGCAGCTTAATGAGCGGGGTACGACAAGAGACCCAGTACTTC. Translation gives CASSLMSGVRQETQYF.